These 5 T cell receptor beta chains came from one sample sequenced in a study of OX40 agonist ivuxolimab in advanced cancers. Generated by immunoSEQ multiplex PCR, the TCRdb table keeps only in-frame clones and is missing some. The data show about 110,000 clones, approximately 89% seen once. The sample in question was CD4+ or CD8+ T cells sorted from blood, obtained in a trial of the OX40 agonist ivuxolimab. These receptors all stem from an adult with an advanced solid tumor such as melanoma, head and neck, liver or kidney cancer.

V is TRBV18 and J is TRBJ2-5; maybe TRBD1 (5 bases). Trimming took off 6 bases at V and 5 bases at J, with 13 bases between the two ends. Germline V CDR1 and CDR2: KGHSH, LQKENI. This CDR3 spans 13 amino acids. The CDR3 DNA reads as TGTGCCAGCTCCCTAAGACAGTCGGAGACCCAGTACTTC. It encodes CASSLRQSETQYF.

This clone was detected only once. The chain has TRBV6-4 and TRBJ2-1, with 11 bases identical to TRBD2. The V and J ends lost 4 bases and 4 bases, in that order; junction bases with no gene match: 3. Germline V gives CDR1 MRHNA, CDR2 SNTAGT. CDR3 length equals 15 residues. CDR3 coding DNA: TGTGCCAGCAGTGGACTAGCGGGGATTTACAATGAGCAGTTCTTC. Protein: CASSGLAGIYNEQFF.

The chain has TRBV7-2 and TRBJ1-2; possible D gene TRBD1, 5 bases. This CDR3 comprises 13 residues. Trimming pared 3 bases from V and 10 bases from J, leaving 15 bases between. The germline V gene has CDR1 SGHTA and CDR2 FQGNSA. This CDR3 is CASSFGFTGNYTF. The CDR3 DNA follows: TGTGCCAGCAGCTTCGGATTCACAGGAAACTACACCTTC. The complete variable domain, with remaining parts taken from reference TRBV7-2 and TRBJ1-2, reads GAGVSQSPSNKVTEKGKDVELRCDPISGHTALYWYRQSLGQGLEFLIYFQGNSAPDKSGLPSDRFSAERTGGSVSTLTIQRTQQEDSAVYLCASSFGFTGNYTFGSGTRLTVV.

This chain connects TRBV6-5 to TRBJ2-1; 8 bases align to TRBD2. V gave up 4 bases and J gave up 4 bases; unmatched junction bases: 6. The germline V gene has CDR1 MNHEY and CDR2 SVGAGI. This CDR3 contains 15 residues. CDR3 amino acids: CASSWTTGGYNEQFF. The CDR3 DNA follows: TGTGCCAGCAGTTGGACGACGGGGGGGTACAATGAGCAGTTCTTC.

The CDR3 sequence is CSVARGRGDTQYF. The CDR3 DNA is TGCAGCGTCGCTCGGGGGCGAGGTGATACGCAGTATTTT. The chain has TRBV29-1 and TRBJ2-3; D may be TRBD1 or TRBD2 (6 bases each). Trimming removed 6 bases from V and 6 bases from J, with 16 bases in between. This CDR3 region has 13 residues. Germline assignment: CDR1 SQVTM and CDR2 ANQGSEA.